These 14 T cell receptor beta chains were sequenced from one sample in a study of human T cells and chemical hapten exposure. Via MiXCR, TCRdb re-called the RACE reads, giving one row per CDR3 protein. Of some 400,000 distinct CDR3 sequences in the sample, 4.5% to 6% were seen once. Time point described: pre-sensitization, week 0. The treatment here: therapeutic diphenylcyclopropenone sensitization with weekly scalp DPC. Sample: whole blood, taken in connection with sensitization to the hapten diphenylcyclopropenone (DPC). The receptors derive from a woman in her forties or fifties with alopecia areata. Some clones in this sample may be carry-over from other donors' samples.

This chain joins TRBV7-2 and TRBJ2-3, with no clear D. CDR3 length: 17 amino acids. The germline CDR1 and CDR2 sequences are SGHTA and FQGNSA. V lost 2 bases, J lost 0 bases, and 15 bases lay in between. The CDR3 sequence is CASSLWPPGSSTDTQYF. The CDR3 DNA reads as TGTGCCAGCAGCTTATGGCCCCCCGGATCTAGCACAGATACGCAGTATTTT.

The chain recombines TRBV19 with TRBJ1-1, with 8 bases matching TRBD1. V lost 2 bases, J lost 10 bases, and 9 bases stayed unmatched. The CDR3 length is 14 residues. Germline values: CDR1 LNHDA, CDR2 SQIVND (reference sequence). The CDR3 is CASSITATDRGAFF. The CDR3 DNA follows: TGTGCCAGTAGTATAACTGCAACCGACAGGGGAGCTTTCTTT.

The chain combines TRBV10-3 with TRBJ2-7, with 9 nucleotides matching TRBD1. The CDR3 runs 14 residues. Germline CDR1 ENHRY, CDR2 SYGVKD. The V segment lost 4 bases and the J segment 2 bases; nucleotides outside the gene matches: 3. CDR3 nucleotides: TGTGCCATCAGTGTGGGACAGGGACCCTACGAGCAGTACTTC. Its protein is CAISVGQGPYEQYF.

This clonotype was observed many times. V and J are TRBV28 and TRBJ2-6; unclear D gene. Germline V CDR1 and CDR2: MDHEN, SYDVKM. V shed 5 bases and J shed 2 bases, with 4 bases lying between them. CDR3 size: 13 residues. The CDR3 DNA is TGTGCCAGCAGTATCGCTGGGGCCAACGTCCTGACTTTC. It yields the protein CASSIAGANVLTF.

The gene calls are TRBV7-8 and TRBJ2-6, with D possibly matching TRBD2 (6 bases). Trimming left V 1 base short and J 4 bases short, with 8 bases between. The CDR3 is 15 residues long. The V gene's germline CDR1 is SGHVS and CDR2 FQNEAQ. For the CDR3, the DNA is TGTGCCAGCAGCTTAGTAGCGGCCGGGGCCAACGTCCTGACTTTC. Protein sequence: CASSLVAAGANVLTF.

This clonotype was picked up many times. The V call is TRBV9, the J call TRBJ1-6; 7 positions agree with TRBD1. V gave up 3 bases and J gave up 6 bases; unmatched junction bases: 3. CDR1 and CDR2 from the germline V gene are SGDLS and YYNGEE. The CDR3 is 14 amino acids. The CDR3 DNA reads TGTGCCAGCAGCGCGACAGGGACTAATTCACCCCTCCACTTT. Its translation is CASSATGTNSPLHF.

This clonotype turned up a few times. The rearrangement joins TRBV27 to TRBJ2-3, with TRBD2 as a possible D gene (6 bases). The CDR3 has 15 residues. The V end lost 3 bases, the J end lost 3 bases, and 13 bases lay between the germline ends. The germline gives CDR1 MNHEY, CDR2 SMNVEV (reference sequence). This chain's CDR3 is CASSFLGLLTDTQYF. CDR3 sequence (DNA): TGTGCCAGCAGTTTCCTGGGACTTCTGACAGATACGCAGTATTTT.

This clonotype was seen a few times. V is TRBV20-1 and J is TRBJ2-7; no definite D call. The V gene's germline CDR1 is DFQATT and CDR2 SNEGSKA (reference sequence). The V and J ends lost 5 bases and 1 base respectively, with 15 bases between them. This CDR3 has 14 amino acids. For the CDR3, the DNA is TGCAGTGCTCCCCGGCTAGGAGTATCCTACGAGCAGTACTTC. Protein: CSAPRLGVSYEQYF.

This clonotype was counted only a few times. Mismatch with germline at one junction end may stem from a read error. The rearrangement links TRBV5-1 to TRBJ2-1, with D perhaps TRBD2 (5 bases). This CDR3 has 15 residues. Per the germline V gene, CDR1 is SGHRS and CDR2 is YFSETQ. CDR3: CASSPSRASNNEQFF. Here the CDR3 DNA reads TGCGCCAGCAGCCCGTCGAGGGCCTCCAACAATGAGCAGTTCTTC.

This clonotype was recorded many times. This chain uses TRBV28 with TRBJ2-7; possibly TRBD1 or TRBD2 for D (7 bases each). Trimming stripped 3 bases from V and 2 bases from J, with 11 bases between. The CDR3 contains 14 residues. Germline CDR1 MDHEN, CDR2 SYDVKM. The CDR3 sequence: CASSFGRGPYEQYF. The CDR3 DNA reads as TGTGCCAGCAGTTTTGGGAGGGGGCCCTACGAGCAGTACTTC. Based on the CDR3 plus reference TRBV28 and TRBJ2-7, the full variable domain is DVKVTQSSRYLVKRTGEKVFLECVQDMDHENMFWYRQDPGLGLRLIYFSYDVKMKEKGDIPEGYSVSREKKERFSLILESASTNQTSMYLCASSFGRGPYEQYFGPGTRLTVT.

Many counts were recorded for this clonotype. This chain uses TRBV3-1 with TRBJ2-7; 7 bases agree with TRBD1. The germline CDR1 and CDR2 sequences are LGHDT and YNNKEL (reference sequence). CDR3 length: 14 amino acids. The V gene end was trimmed by 2 bases and the J gene end by 2 bases; junction bases not matched to a gene: 3. As DNA, the CDR3 is TGTGCCAGCAGCCAACTGGACAGGCCCTACGAGCAGTACTTC. Protein: CASSQLDRPYEQYF.

This clonotype was recorded at least ten times. The CDR3 loop reads CASSLAVVDIQYF. DNA of the CDR3: TGTGCCAGCAGCTTAGCGGTGGTGGACATTCAGTACTTC. This chain links TRBV11-2 with TRBJ2-4; D not certain. The CDR3 runs 13 residues. CDR1 and CDR2 (germline): SGHAT, FQNNGV. V dropped 1 base and J dropped 8 bases, with 9 bases sitting between them.

This clonotype was observed a handful of times. DNA of the CDR3: TGTGCCAGCAGCTGGGGGCCGGGCACTGAAGCTTTCTTT. Amino acid sequence: CASSWGPGTEAFF. The gene calls are TRBV14 and TRBJ1-1; perhaps TRBD1 as D (6 bases). V lost 5 bases and J 4 bases, leaving 11 bases between the germline ends. Germline CDR1 and CDR2: SGHDN and FVKESK. The CDR3 is 13 residues long.

This clonotype was recorded a few times. V is TRBV14 and J is TRBJ2-1, with 7 bases that match TRBD1. V lost 0 bases, J lost 7 bases, and 18 bases stayed unmatched. CDR1 and CDR2 (germline): SGHDN, FVKESK. The CDR3 is 19 residues long. The CDR3 nucleotides are TGTGCCAGCAGCCAAGAAAGGGGGCTAACCGTTAAATTAGGTAATGAGCAGTTCTTC. It specifies CASSQERGLTVKLGNEQFF.